The 21 T cell receptor beta chains presented below share a single source sample, sequenced in a study of blood T cell repertoires in COVID-19. Data came from immunoSEQ multiplex PCR; TCRdb stores just in-frame clones and leaves some out. The sample includes around 110,000 clones, roughly 80% of them seen just once. The sequenced sample consisted of peripheral blood. Receptor source: a young man with acute or convalescent COVID-19.

The chain couples TRBV4-3 to TRBJ2-3; tentative D call: TRBD2 (6 bases). This CDR3 spans 16 amino acids. V was pared by 3 bases and J by 0 bases, with 13 bases between. CDR1 LGHNA and CDR2 YSLEER come from the germline V gene. CDR3: CASSQSPGLSTDTQYF. The CDR3 DNA reads TGCGCCAGCAGCCAGTCCCCGGGACTTAGCACAGATACGCAGTATTTT.

The chain is built from TRBV30 and TRBJ1-4; no definite D call. Trimming left V 0 bases short and J 8 bases short, with 10 bases between. The germline V gene encodes CDR1 GTSNPN and CDR2 SVGIG (reference sequence). There are 13 residues in the CDR3. Here the CDR3 reads CAWSVQFREKLFF. CDR3 DNA: TGTGCCTGGAGTGTACAGTTCCGAGAAAAACTGTTTTTT.

This clone showed up just a few times. The V gene is TRBV6-5, the J gene TRBJ2-3; a weak D match, TRBD2 (5 bases). Germline V gene data show CDR1 as MNHEY and CDR2 as SVGAGI. CDR3 length equals 13 residues. Trimming took 6 bases from V and 6 from J, leaving 13 bases between them. The CDR3: CASRAMGEDTQYF. The CDR3 nucleotides read TGTGCCAGCAGGGCCATGGGAGAGGATACGCAGTATTTT.

The chain joins TRBV7-2 to TRBJ1-2; TRBD1 matches 7 bases. From germline, CDR1 is SGHTA and CDR2 FQGNSA. Trimming removed 5 bases from V and 4 bases from J; junction bases left unmatched: 10. This CDR3 comprises 15 residues. The DNA for the CDR3 is TGTGCCAGCAGCCCACACAGGGGTTTCGCCTATGGCTACACCTTC. This gives the protein CASSPHRGFAYGYTF.

In its sample, this clone was seen once. This chain joins TRBV6-5 and TRBJ1-4; D possibly corresponds to TRBD1 (6 bases). The V end was cut by 6 bases, the J end by 10 bases, with 15 bases between. The CDR3 covers 13 residues. Germline CDR1 reads MNHEY; CDR2 reads SVGAGI. The CDR3 here is CASRGASGGKLFF. CDR3 nucleotides: TGTGCCAGCAGGGGGGCCTCGGGAGGAAAACTGTTTTTT.

This chain joins TRBV5-1 and TRBJ1-2, with 10 bases fitting TRBD1. Looked up from germline, CDR1 is SGHRS and CDR2 is YFSETQ. Trimming at V came to 1 base and at J to 10 bases, leaving 13 bases not matched to a gene. This CDR3 spans 16 amino acids. CDR3 protein: CASSLSPLSGQGIYTF. In DNA, the CDR3 is TGCGCCAGCAGCTTGTCCCCCCTTTCGGGACAGGGGATCTACACCTTC.

This chain joins TRBV29-1 and TRBJ2-1; no definite D call. This CDR3 contains 12 residues. Trimming stripped 4 bases from V and 4 bases from J, with 8 bases between. Germline assignment: CDR1 SQVTM and CDR2 ANQGSEA. The CDR3 nucleotides read TGCAGCGTTGCCTCTTCTTACAATGAGCAGTTCTTC. Protein: CSVASSYNEQFF.

The chain couples TRBV7-2 to TRBJ2-1; 7 nucleotides align to TRBD1. Germline-derived CDR1 and CDR2 are SGHTA and FQGNSA. V lost 4 bases to trimming and J lost 15 bases; unmatched junction nucleotides: 12. The CDR3 has 13 residues. The CDR3 coding sequence is TGTGCCAGCAGCTCGGAGACAGGGATGGTGGGGTTCTTC. It translates to CASSSETGMVGFF.

The genes are TRBV2 and TRBJ2-7; tentatively, D is TRBD2 (6 bases). V was pared by 1 base and J by 5 bases, with 15 bases between. Germline V gene data show CDR1 as SNHLY and CDR2 as FYNNEI. The CDR3 runs 15 residues. The CDR3 is CASSEDGGMYNEQYV. For the CDR3, the DNA is TGTGCCAGCAGTGAAGATGGAGGGATGTATAACGAGCAGTACGTC.

V is TRBV5-1 and J is TRBJ2-1, with D perhaps matching TRBD1 (5 bases). CDR3 size: 15 residues. CDR1 and CDR2 (germline): SGHRS, YFSETQ. Trimming took off 4 bases at V and 4 bases at J, with 15 bases between the two ends. In DNA, the CDR3 is TGCGCCAGCAGCCCGGACACTACTCAATACAATGAGCAGTTCTTC. Encoded protein: CASSPDTTQYNEQFF.

The V and J genes are TRBV7-2 and TRBJ2-3, with 8 bases identical to TRBD2. CDR3 length: 15 residues. Germline V CDR1 and CDR2: SGHTA, FQGNSA. V lost 1 base and J lost 4; bases outside the gene matches: 4. CDR3 in DNA: TGTGCCAGCAGCTTAGGTAGCGGGACATCAGATACGCAGTATTTT. This codes for CASSLGSGTSDTQYF.

The J gene is TRBJ2-3, the V gene TRBV3-1 (or the pseudogene TRBV3-2); 10 nucleotides match TRBD1. V lost 4 bases and J lost 6; bases outside the gene matches: 1. Germline CDR1 reads LGHDT; CDR2 reads YNNKEL (reference sequence). CDR3 length equals 13 residues. CDR3 DNA: TGTGCCAGCAGCCCGGGACAGGGGGATACGCAGTATTTT. Its translation is CASSPGQGDTQYF.

The DNA for the CDR3 is TGTGCCAGCAGTCCCCAGGCCAGGGGAAATTCACCCCTCCACTTT. Protein product: CASSPQARGNSPLHF. The J gene is TRBJ1-6, the V gene TRBV6-2 or TRBV6-3, with D maybe TRBD1 (6 bases). Germline V CDR1 and CDR2: MNHEY, SVGEGT. The ends were cut back, 5 bases at V and 7 bases at J, with 15 bases in the middle. This CDR3 has 15 amino acids.

The chain uses TRBV30 and TRBJ2-5, with a weak D call TRBD2 (5 bases). Germline V lookup: CDR1 GTSNPN, CDR2 SVGIG (reference sequence). Trimming shortened V by 4 bases and J by 7 bases, and 19 bases separated the two germline ends. The CDR3 runs 14 residues. CDR3 coding DNA: TGTGCCTGGAAGGGTGTTTGGGATAGCGCGACCCAGTACTTC. Its translation is CAWKGVWDSATQYF.

V gene TRBV7-2 combines with J gene TRBJ1-3, with unresolved D. CDR1 is SGHTA and CDR2 is FQGNSA in the germline V gene. This CDR3 comprises 17 residues. V lost 2 bases and J lost 0, with 14 bases in between. The CDR3 sequence is CASSLNPGSYSGNTIYF. CDR3 bases: TGTGCCAGCAGCTTAAACCCCGGGTCTTACTCTGGAAACACCATATATTTT. The full variable domain, rest sourced from reference TRBV7-2 and TRBJ1-3, is GAGVSQSPSNKVTEKGKDVELRCDPISGHTALYWYRQSLGQGLEFLIYFQGNSAPDKSGLPSDRFSAERTGGSVSTLTIQRTQQEDSAVYLCASSLNPGSYSGNTIYFGEGSWLTVV.

The chain couples TRBV25-1 to TRBJ2-5; 11 nucleotides align to TRBD1. CDR1 and CDR2 from the germline V gene are MGHDK and SYGVNS. The junction had 6 bases not matched to a gene; V was cut back by 5 bases and J by 1 base. The CDR3 consists of 16 residues. CDR3 bases: TGTGCCAGCAGTTGGGGGACAGGGGGAAGCCAAGAGACCCAGTACTTC. Translated, it gives CASSWGTGGSQETQYF. Looking up the rest from reference TRBV25-1 and TRBJ2-5 gives the full variable domain: EADIYQTPRYLVIGTGKKITLECSQTMGHDKMYWYQQDPGMELHLIHYSYGVNSTEKGDLSSESTVSRIRTEHFPLTLESARPSHTSQYLCASSWGTGGSQETQYFGPGTRLLVL.

V is TRBV7-3 and J is TRBJ2-3, with TRBD2 matching 7 bases. Germline V CDR1 and CDR2: SGHTA, FQGTGA. The CDR3 has 15 residues. V dropped 0 bases and J dropped 5; count of bases not matched to a gene: 5. The CDR3 here is CASSLTGGTVDTQYF. In nucleotides, the CDR3 is TGTGCCAGCAGCTTAACCGGGGGGACCGTAGATACGCAGTATTTT.

The genes are TRBV7-6 and TRBJ2-3; TRBD2 might be the D (5 bases). Germline CDR1 and CDR2: SGHVS and FNYEAQ. The CDR3 contains 14 residues. V lost 4 bases to trimming and J lost 4 bases, with 12 bases between them. The CDR3 DNA reads TGTGCCAGCAGCTACCGACCGGACTCAGATACGCAGTATTTT. This codes for CASSYRPDSDTQYF.

V usage is TRBV3-1 (or the pseudogene TRBV3-2) and J usage is TRBJ2-5; 7 nucleotides match TRBD2. The CDR3 length is 15 residues. The junction had 3 bases not matched to a gene; V was cut back by 1 base and J by 1 base. CDR1 and CDR2 (germline): LGHDT, YNNKEL (reference sequence). Here the CDR3 reads CASSQAWGGQETQYF. CDR3 coding DNA: TGTGCCAGCAGCCAAGCCTGGGGGGGCCAAGAGACCCAGTACTTC.

There are a few counts of this clone. This sequence joins TRBV6-5 and TRBJ2-4; possibly TRBD2 for D (7 bases). With 6 bases removed from V and 7 bases from J, the gap between germline ends came to 19 bases. This CDR3 has 15 amino acids. The V gene's germline CDR1 is MNHEY and CDR2 SVGAGI. In nucleotides, the CDR3 is TGTGCCAGCAGCGCAGGGGCGGGGGTTCAGAACATTCAGTACTTC. Protein sequence: CASSAGAGVQNIQYF.

This chain joins TRBV4-1 and TRBJ2-5, with TRBD1 matching 8 bases. CDR1 and CDR2 (germline): MGHRA, YSYEKL. This CDR3 spans 16 amino acids. Trimming removed 2 bases from V and 4 bases from J; junction bases left unmatched: 9. CDR3 protein: CASSQPGGQGRETQYF. CDR3 bases: TGCGCCAGCAGCCAACCCGGAGGACAGGGACGAGAGACCCAGTACTTC.